These 15 T cell receptor beta chains were all obtained from the same sample, sequenced in a study of T cells in Graves' hyperthyroidism and ophthalmopathy. Amplified TCR beta CDR3 regions derived from RNA transcripts. First-round RT-PCR with HTBI primers amplified the TCR CDR3 region. A single record per CDR3 protein comes from TCRdb applying MiXCR to the multiplex PCR reads. This sample has a few hundred thousand distinct CDR3 sequences, with 13% found just once. The material sequenced was blood. The receptor source for this set is a man under 40 with Graves' hyperthyroidism that later progressed to Graves' ophthalmopathy.

With regard to this clonotype: A much larger clone lies one base from this, so it may be a read error. The chain combines TRBV5-1 with TRBJ2-7; tentatively, D is TRBD2 (5 bases). This CDR3 is 15 amino acids long. From germline, CDR1 is SGHRS and CDR2 YFSETQ. The CDR3 reads CASSLGGSGFYDQYF. The CDR3 nucleotides read TGCGCCAGCAGCTTGGGTGGTTCGGGGTTCTACGATCAGTACTTC.

V is TRBV5-1 and J is TRBJ2-1; 7 nucleotides match TRBD2. This CDR3 spans 15 amino acids. Germline V gene sequence: CDR1 SGHRS, CDR2 YFSETQ. V shed 4 bases, J shed 8 bases, and the junction held 12 bases outside the gene matches. The CDR3 reads CASSPHPGGGDEQFF. The CDR3 bases are TGCGCCAGCAGCCCTCACCCTGGGGGGGGGGATGAGCAGTTCTTC.

This clonotype was observed at least ten times. The chain has TRBV11-3 and TRBJ1-3; the D is unclear. Germline V gives CDR1 SGHNT, CDR2 YENEEA. The CDR3 sequence is 13 residues long. V shed 2 bases and J shed 2 bases, with 4 bases lying between them. The CDR3 sequence: CASSLTTGNTIYF. For the CDR3, the DNA is TGTGCCAGCAGCTTAACGACTGGAAACACCATATATTTT.

In this sample, this clonotype turned up a few times. This chain uses TRBV9 with TRBJ1-5, with D possibly TRBD1 on 6 matching bases. Germline-derived CDR1 and CDR2 are SGDLS and YYNGEE. Trimming left V 0 bases short and J 5 bases short, with 12 bases between. The CDR3 has 15 amino acids. CDR3 in DNA: TGTGCCAGCAGCGTAGGAGCTAGGGGGGATCAGCCCCAGCATTTT. Translated, it gives CASSVGARGDQPQHF.

This clonotype came up a few times. The chain is built from TRBV12-3 or TRBV12-4 and TRBJ2-3; D gene uncertain. The V gene lost 8 bases and the J gene lost 0 bases, with 21 bases spanning the gap. CDR3 length: 17 amino acids. CDR3 amino acids: CASGPPRYGPSTDTQYF. Here the CDR3 DNA reads TGTGCCAGCGGCCCACCTCGGTACGGGCCTAGCACAGATACGCAGTATTTT.

This clonotype was counted ten times or more. The chain is built from TRBV11-2 and TRBJ2-1; D is possibly TRBD1 (6 bases). The V gene's germline CDR1 is SGHAT and CDR2 FQNNGV. Trimming took 5 bases from V and 4 from J, leaving 12 bases between them. The CDR3 extends over 14 amino acids. The CDR3 is CASSDQTGYNEQFF. CDR3 DNA: TGTGCCAGCAGCGATCAGACAGGATACAATGAGCAGTTCTTC. The full variable domain, in which reference TRBV11-2 and TRBJ2-1 provide the parts outside the CDR3, is EAGVAQSPRYKIIEKRQSVAFWCNPISGHATLYWYQQILGQGPKLLIQFQNNGVVDDSQLPKDRFSAERLKGVDSTLKIQPAKLEDSAVYLCASSDQTGYNEQFFGPGTRLTVL.

This clonotype showed up many times. The chain uses TRBV28 and TRBJ1-1; possible D gene TRBD1, 6 bases. The CDR3 is 12 residues long. Germline CDR1 and CDR2: MDHEN and SYDVKM. Between the trimmed V and J ends, which lost 7 bases and 11 bases, there was a span of 17 bases. Here the CDR3 DNA reads TGTGCCAGCACCACGTGGGGGGCATCGGCTTTCTTT. It specifies CASTTWGASAFF.

The rearrangement uses TRBV5-6 and TRBJ1-3, with 8 bases fitting TRBD1. The J segment lost 6 bases and the V segment lost 1 base, leaving 15 bases of the junction unmatched. CDR3 length: 18 residues. Germline values: CDR1 SGHDT, CDR2 YYEEEE. CDR3 protein: CASSLYRTGRRAPNTIYF. CDR3 sequence (DNA): TGTGCCAGCAGCTTGTATCGGACAGGGAGGAGGGCACCAAACACCATATATTTT.

This clonotype was counted ten times or more. The V call is TRBV6-1, the J call TRBJ1-4; TRBD1 agrees at 8 bases. Unmatched junction bases numbered 8, after V lost 2 bases and J lost 6 bases. CDR3 length equals 16 residues. CDR1 is MNHNS, CDR2 SASEGT, per germline. The chain's CDR3 is CASSEWFTGGDEKLFF. CDR3 DNA sequence: TGTGCCAGCAGTGAATGGTTTACAGGGGGGGATGAAAAACTGTTTTTT.

This clonotype has at least ten counts. The chain employs TRBV30 and TRBJ2-2; 7 bases are shared with TRBD1. V was clipped by 8 bases and J by 4 bases; unmatched bases: 7. The CDR3 runs to 13 residues. Germline V lookup: CDR1 GTSNPN, CDR2 SVGIG (reference sequence). The CDR3 region is CAARDSPTGELFF. DNA of the CDR3: TGTGCCGCCCGGGACAGCCCCACCGGGGAGCTGTTTTTT. Full variable domain (missing parts from reference TRBV30 and TRBJ2-2): SQTIHQWPATLVQPVGSPLSLECTVEGTSNPNLYWYRQAAGRGLQLLFYSVGIGQISSEVPQNLSASRPQDRQFILSSKKLLLSDSGFYLCAARDSPTGELFFGEGSRLTVL.

This clonotype came up many times. The V gene is TRBV5-1, the J gene TRBJ1-6; possible D gene TRBD1, 5 bases. V lost 4 bases to trimming and J lost 6 bases, with 11 bases between them. The germline V gene has CDR1 SGHRS and CDR2 YFSETQ. The CDR3 is 14 residues long. The CDR3 loop reads CASSHRDGNSPLHF. As DNA, the CDR3 is TGCGCCAGCAGCCACCGGGACGGTAATTCACCCCTCCACTTT.

The table lists this clonotype with a count of one. The genes are TRBV9 and TRBJ2-7; D could derive from TRBD1 or TRBD2 (5 bases each). Germline V gene data show CDR1 as SGDLS and CDR2 as YYNGEE. Trimming left V 4 bases short and J 2 bases short, with 16 bases between. CDR3 size: 15 residues. Here the CDR3 DNA reads TGTGCCAGCAGCCAGGGTTTCGGGGTACCCTACGAGCAGTACTTC. Protein sequence: CASSQGFGVPYEQYF.

This clonotype turned up a few times. The chain carries TRBV27 and TRBJ2-1; D is uncertain. The germline V and J ends were trimmed by 0 bases and 7 bases, with 7 bases remaining between them. Germline CDR1 MNHEY, CDR2 SMNVEV (reference sequence). The CDR3 covers 13 residues. The CDR3 is CASSLSTKNEQFF. In nucleotides, the CDR3 is TGTGCCAGCAGTTTATCAACTAAGAATGAGCAGTTCTTC.

This clonotype was recorded at least ten times. V gene TRBV25-1 combines with J gene TRBJ1-5, with D tentatively TRBD1 (6 bases). This CDR3 is 14 amino acids long. V lost 5 bases to trimming and J lost 7 bases, with 15 bases between them. Looked up from germline, CDR1 is MGHDK and CDR2 is SYGVNS. The CDR3 region has the DNA TGTGCCAGCAGTTCTGCCAGGGGAGACCAGCCCCAGCATTTT. Translation gives CASSSARGDQPQHF.

In this sample, this clonotype turned up many times. V gene TRBV11-3 combines with J gene TRBJ1-1; D is ambiguous. This CDR3 is built from 10 residues. V gave up 6 bases and J gave up 6 bases, with 5 bases separating them. The V gene's germline CDR1 is SGHNT and CDR2 YENEEA. CDR3 sequence reads: CASSGPEAFF. The CDR3 coding sequence is TGTGCCAGCAGTGGGCCTGAAGCTTTCTTT. Supplemented by reference TRBV11-3 and TRBJ1-1, the full variable domain reads EAGVVQSPRYKIIEKKQPVAFWCNPISGHNTLYWYLQNLGQGPELLIRYENEEAVDDSQLPKDRFSAERLKGVDSTLKIQPAELGDSAVYLCASSGPEAFFGQGTRLTVV.